Shown below are 22 T cell receptor beta chains from a single sample sequenced in a study of blood T cell repertoires in COVID-19. TCRdb keeps only in-frame clones here, not all; method: immunoSEQ multiplex PCR. Seen here are about 120,000 clones, approximately 80% observed once, and the top ten hold about 8.1%. Sequenced sample: peripheral blood. The receptors originated from a woman aged 40 to 50 with acute or convalescent COVID-19.

The rearrangement joins TRBV7-9 to TRBJ2-3, with 10 bases aligning to TRBD2. Trimming took 5 bases from V and 4 from J; bases not matched to a gene: 6. Germline assignment: CDR1 SEHNR and CDR2 FQNEAQ (reference sequence). CDR3 length: 15 residues. The CDR3 protein is CASSLIAGGPDTQYF. CDR3 DNA sequence: TGTGCCAGCAGCCTTATAGCGGGGGGTCCAGATACGCAGTATTTT.

As concerns this clone: Given a much more abundant clone one base away, this may be a read error. The rearrangement links TRBV7-2 to TRBJ1-3; TRBD1 is a possible D gene (5 bases). The CDR3 contains 14 residues. Trimming took off 4 bases at V and 0 bases at J, with 7 bases between the two ends. CDR1 and CDR2 (germline): SGHTA, FQGNSA. As DNA, the CDR3 is TGTGCCAGCAGCTACCAGGGCTCTGGAAACACCATATATTTT. Its protein is CASSYQGSGNTIYF.

This rearrangement joins TRBV2 to TRBJ2-3; D may be TRBD1 (6 bases). CDR3 length: 13 amino acids. The germline V and J ends were trimmed by 8 bases and 2 bases, with 11 bases remaining between them. The germline V gene has CDR1 SNHLY and CDR2 FYNNEI. CDR3 sequence: CASGGGVTDTQYF. The CDR3 region has the DNA TGTGCCAGCGGGGGCGGTGTCACAGATACGCAGTATTTT.

The genes are TRBV7-9 and TRBJ1-1, with unresolved D. V dropped 5 bases and J dropped 3 bases, with 7 bases sitting between them. Looked up from germline, CDR1 is SEHNR and CDR2 is FQNEAQ (reference sequence). The CDR3 runs 12 residues. The CDR3 sequence is CASSHSDTEAFF. The CDR3 DNA reads as TGTGCCAGCAGCCACAGTGACACTGAAGCTTTCTTT.

The chain employs TRBV7-2 and TRBJ1-3, with unresolved D. Germline V gene data show CDR1 as SGHTA and CDR2 as FQGNSA. The CDR3 consists of 17 residues. V was cut by 1 base and J by 0 bases, with 13 bases left in between. The DNA for the CDR3 is TGTGCCAGCAGCTTAGGAGAACGGGGTGCCTCTGGAAACACCATATATTTT. Translated, it gives CASSLGERGASGNTIYF.

The genes are TRBV6-4 and TRBJ1-1; 9 bases agree with TRBD1. V shed 6 bases, J shed 0 bases, and the junction held 14 bases outside the gene matches. Germline V gene sequence: CDR1 MRHNA, CDR2 SNTAGT. This CDR3 has 18 amino acids. CDR3 nucleotide sequence: TGTGCCAGCAGCCCGCCGCTCGGGACAGGGAAAGTGAACACTGAAGCTTTCTTT. This translates into CASSPPLGTGKVNTEAFF.

The J gene is TRBJ2-1, the V gene TRBV5-4; 12 bases are shared with TRBD1. The germline V gene encodes CDR1 SGHNT and CDR2 YYREEE (reference sequence). Unmatched junction bases numbered 9, after V lost 4 bases and J lost 7 bases. CDR3 length: 16 amino acids. This chain's CDR3 is CASSNPGQGARNEQFF. For the CDR3, the DNA is TGTGCCAGCAGCAATCCGGGACAGGGGGCTCGAAATGAGCAGTTCTTC. Complete variable domain (other parts from reference TRBV5-4 and TRBJ2-1): ETGVTQSPTHLIKTRGQQVTLRCSSQSGHNTVSWYQQALGQGPQFIFQYYREEENGRGNFPPRFSGLQFPNYSSELNVNALELDDSALYLCASSNPGQGARNEQFFGPGTRLTVL.

CDR3 amino acids: CAWSRSQGKFMVTEAFF. DNA for the CDR3: TGTGCCTGGAGTAGGAGCCAGGGTAAGTTCATGGTCACTGAAGCTTTCTTT. This rearrangement joins TRBV30 to TRBJ1-1; TRBD1 is a possible D gene (5 bases). The CDR3 spans 17 residues. Per the germline V gene, CDR1 is GTSNPN and CDR2 is SVGIG (reference sequence). V shed 2 bases and J shed 4 bases, with 23 bases lying between them.

The gene calls are TRBV25-1 and TRBJ1-5, with 7 bases matching TRBD1. This CDR3 is built from 13 residues. The V and J ends lost 8 bases and 3 bases, in that order; junction bases with no gene match: 4. Germline values: CDR1 MGHDK, CDR2 SYGVNS. The CDR3 DNA reads TGTGCCAGCGGCGACAGGGACAATCAGCCCCAGCATTTT. Its translation: CASGDRDNQPQHF.

The rearrangement uses TRBV5-6 and TRBJ1-3; the D is unclear. The CDR3 covers 14 residues. Trimming cost V 1 base and J 1 base, with 6 bases left between them. The germline V gene has CDR1 SGHDT and CDR2 YYEEEE. For the CDR3, the DNA is TGTGCCAGCAGCTTGCGGGGATCTGGAAACACCATATATTTT. Translated, it gives CASSLRGSGNTIYF.

There are a few counts of this clone. The chain carries TRBV5-5 and TRBJ2-1, with D tentatively TRBD2 (6 bases). V lost 0 bases and J 2 bases, leaving 12 bases between the germline ends. There are 16 residues in the CDR3. Germline CDR1 reads SGHKS; CDR2 reads YYEKEE (reference sequence). The CDR3 coding sequence is TGTGCCAGCAGCTTGGCCACGGGGAGGACCTACAATGAGCAGTTCTTC. It specifies CASSLATGRTYNEQFF.

The chain carries TRBV2 and TRBJ2-6; D remains unclear. The V end lost 10 bases, the J end lost 0 bases, and 4 bases lay between the germline ends. CDR1 and CDR2 (germline): SNHLY, FYNNEI. The CDR3 runs to 12 residues. The CDR3 DNA reads as TGTGCCACCTTCTCTGGGGCCAACGTCCTGACTTTC. This translates into CATFSGANVLTF.

This clone showed up just once. The rearrangement uses TRBV11-3 and TRBJ2-2; no reliable D call. V was shortened by 5 bases and J by 4 bases, with 11 bases between the two germline ends. The CDR3 length is 14 residues. Germline values: CDR1 SGHNT, CDR2 YENEEA. The CDR3 loop is CASSPYRGTGELFF. The CDR3 nucleotides read TGTGCCAGCAGCCCCTATCGAGGCACCGGGGAGCTGTTTTTT. Full variable domain (rest looked up from reference TRBV11-3 and TRBJ2-2): EAGVVQSPRYKIIEKKQPVAFWCNPISGHNTLYWYLQNLGQGPELLIRYENEEAVDDSQLPKDRFSAERLKGVDSTLKIQPAELGDSAVYLCASSPYRGTGELFFGEGSRLTVL.

The genes are TRBV7-9 and TRBJ1-4; 11 nucleotides match TRBD1. The trim removed 7 bases at V and 8 bases at J, leaving 6 bases unmatched. Germline V gene sequence: CDR1 SEHNR, CDR2 FQNEAQ (reference sequence). The CDR3 consists of 14 residues. CDR3 loop: CASTYGTGGEKLFF. CDR3 nucleotide sequence: TGTGCCAGCACCTACGGGACAGGGGGAGAAAAACTGTTTTTT.

The chain couples TRBV9 to TRBJ1-3; 8 bases line up with TRBD1. Trimming cost V 3 bases and J 9 bases; bases outside gene matches: 8. This CDR3 is 14 amino acids long. The V gene's germline CDR1 is SGDLS and CDR2 YYNGEE. The CDR3 is CASSARQGASTIYF. The CDR3 DNA sequence: TGTGCCAGCAGCGCGAGGCAGGGGGCGAGCACCATATATTTT.

This rearrangement joins TRBV27 to TRBJ2-7, with TRBD2 matching over 12 bases. V dropped 5 bases and J dropped 7; count of bases not matched to a gene: 3. The CDR3 is 13 residues long. From germline, CDR1 is MNHEY and CDR2 SMNVEV (reference sequence). The CDR3 here is CASSGLAGWEQYF. The CDR3 DNA reads as TGTGCCAGCAGTGGACTAGCGGGGTGGGAGCAGTACTTC.

The gene calls are TRBV3-1 (or the pseudogene TRBV3-2) and TRBJ2-5; 7 bases agree with TRBD1. Germline CDR1 reads LGHDT; CDR2 reads YNNKEL (reference sequence). The V segment lost 4 bases and the J segment 4 bases; nucleotides outside the gene matches: 12. The length of the CDR3 is 16 residues. CDR3 sequence (DNA): TGTGCCAGCAGCCGGCATTTTGAAGGGGGCAGAGAGACCCAGTACTTC. Its translation: CASSRHFEGGRETQYF.

The chain couples TRBV5-6 to TRBJ2-7, with TRBD2 matching 7 bases. The CDR3 has 17 residues. Looked up from germline, CDR1 is SGHDT and CDR2 is YYEEEE. The V gene end was trimmed by 2 bases and the J gene end by 0 bases; junction bases not matched to a gene: 11. The CDR3 coding sequence is TGTGCCAGCAGCTTACTAGCGCCCGGCGGTAGCTCCTACGAGCAGTACTTC. This sequence encodes CASSLLAPGGSSYEQYF.

This sequence joins TRBV6-5 and TRBJ2-7; tentatively, D is TRBD1 (6 bases). Germline CDR1 MNHEY, CDR2 SVGAGI. Trimming cost V 6 bases and J 3 bases, with 12 bases left between them. The length of the CDR3 is 13 residues. The CDR3 DNA follows: TGTGCCAGCAGAGACACAGGGTACTACGAGCAGTACTTC. It specifies CASRDTGYYEQYF.

The rearrangement links TRBV20-1 to TRBJ1-4; 7 positions agree with TRBD1. The CDR3 consists of 11 residues. Germline CDR1 and CDR2: DFQATT and SNEGSKA (reference sequence). J lost 5 bases, V lost 7 bases, and 1 base had no gene match. This CDR3 is CSGRGNEKLFF. CDR3 nucleotides: TGCAGTGGCAGGGGGAATGAAAAACTGTTTTTT.

CDR3 nucleotides: TGTGCCAGCAGCCCCCTCGGTAGGGGCACCGGGGAGCTGTTTTTT. Translating it yields CASSPLGRGTGELFF. The chain joins TRBV7-2 to TRBJ2-2, with D possibly being TRBD1 (5 bases). Germline V gene sequence: CDR1 SGHTA, CDR2 FQGNSA. The CDR3 spans 15 residues. The germline V and J ends were trimmed by 5 bases and 4 bases, with 14 bases remaining between them.

V is TRBV19 and J is TRBJ1-1; the match to TRBD1 covers 7 bases. V gave up 1 base and J gave up 0 bases; unmatched junction bases: 5. Per germline, CDR1 LNHDA and CDR2 SQIVND (reference sequence). This CDR3 spans 16 amino acids. CDR3 sequence: CASSIVPTGLNTEAFF. CDR3 in DNA: TGTGCCAGTAGTATAGTCCCGACAGGGTTGAACACTGAAGCTTTCTTT.